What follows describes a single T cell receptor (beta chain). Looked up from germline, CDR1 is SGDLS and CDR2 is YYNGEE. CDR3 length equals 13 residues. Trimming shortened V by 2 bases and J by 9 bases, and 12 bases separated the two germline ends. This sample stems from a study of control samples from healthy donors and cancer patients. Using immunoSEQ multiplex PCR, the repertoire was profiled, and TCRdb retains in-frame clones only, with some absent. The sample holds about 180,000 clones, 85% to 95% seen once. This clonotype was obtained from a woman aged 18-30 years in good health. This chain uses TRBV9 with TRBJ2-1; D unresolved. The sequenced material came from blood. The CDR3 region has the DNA TGTGCCAGCAGCGTCGCAATATGGGCTGAGCAGTTCTTC. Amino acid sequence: CASSVAIWAEQFF. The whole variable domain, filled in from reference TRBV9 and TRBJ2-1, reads DSGVTQTPKHLITATGQRVTLRCSPRSGDLSVYWYQQSLDQGLQFLIQYYNGEERAKGNILERFSAQQFPDLHSELNLSSLELGDSALYFCASSVAIWAEQFFGPGTRLTVL.